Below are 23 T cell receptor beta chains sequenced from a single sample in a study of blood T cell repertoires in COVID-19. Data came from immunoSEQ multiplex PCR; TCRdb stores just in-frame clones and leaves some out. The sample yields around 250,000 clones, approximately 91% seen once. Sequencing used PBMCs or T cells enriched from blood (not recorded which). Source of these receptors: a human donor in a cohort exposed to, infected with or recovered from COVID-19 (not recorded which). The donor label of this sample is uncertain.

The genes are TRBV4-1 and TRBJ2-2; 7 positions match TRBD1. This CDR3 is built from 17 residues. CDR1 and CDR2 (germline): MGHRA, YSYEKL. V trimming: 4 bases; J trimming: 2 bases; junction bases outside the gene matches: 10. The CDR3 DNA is TGCGCCAGCAGCCGTCCTATAGGGGGCCACAACACCGGGGAGCTGTTTTTT. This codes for CASSRPIGGHNTGELFF.

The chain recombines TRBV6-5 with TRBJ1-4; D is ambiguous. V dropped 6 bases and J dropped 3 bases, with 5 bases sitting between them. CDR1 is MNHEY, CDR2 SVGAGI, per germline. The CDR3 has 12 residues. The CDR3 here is CASRQPNEKLFF. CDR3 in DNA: TGTGCCAGCAGACAGCCTAATGAAAAACTGTTTTTT.

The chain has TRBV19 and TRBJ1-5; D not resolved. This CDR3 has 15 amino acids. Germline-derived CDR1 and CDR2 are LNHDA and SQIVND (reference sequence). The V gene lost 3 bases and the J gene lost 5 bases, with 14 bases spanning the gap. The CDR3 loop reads CASSIYRRHDQPQHF. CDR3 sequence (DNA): TGTGCCAGTAGTATTTACAGACGACATGATCAGCCCCAGCATTTT.

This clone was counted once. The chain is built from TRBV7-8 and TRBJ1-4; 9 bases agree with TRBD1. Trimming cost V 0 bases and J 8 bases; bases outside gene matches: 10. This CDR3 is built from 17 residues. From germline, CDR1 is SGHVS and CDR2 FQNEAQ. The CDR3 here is CASSLAYYRGLGEKLFF. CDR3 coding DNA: TGTGCCAGCAGCTTAGCGTATTACAGGGGGCTAGGGGAAAAACTGTTTTTT.

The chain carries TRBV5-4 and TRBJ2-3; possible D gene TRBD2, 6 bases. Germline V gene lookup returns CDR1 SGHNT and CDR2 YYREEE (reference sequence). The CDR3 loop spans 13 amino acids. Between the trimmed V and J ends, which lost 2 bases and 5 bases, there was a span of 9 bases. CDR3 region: CASSFRREDTQYF. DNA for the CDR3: TGTGCCAGCAGCTTCCGGAGGGAAGATACGCAGTATTTT.

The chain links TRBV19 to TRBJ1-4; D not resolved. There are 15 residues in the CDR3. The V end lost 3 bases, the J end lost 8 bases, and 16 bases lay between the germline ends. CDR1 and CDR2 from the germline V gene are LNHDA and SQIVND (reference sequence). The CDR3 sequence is CASSIGRGSGEKLFF. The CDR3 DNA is TGTGCCAGTAGTATTGGACGAGGGTCAGGCGAAAAACTGTTTTTT.

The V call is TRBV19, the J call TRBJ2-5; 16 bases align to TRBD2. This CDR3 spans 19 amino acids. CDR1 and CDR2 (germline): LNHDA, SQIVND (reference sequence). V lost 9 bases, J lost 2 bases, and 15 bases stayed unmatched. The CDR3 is CARALKGTSGGETQETQYF. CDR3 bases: TGTGCCAGGGCCCTTAAAGGGACTAGCGGGGGGGAAACACAAGAGACCCAGTACTTC.

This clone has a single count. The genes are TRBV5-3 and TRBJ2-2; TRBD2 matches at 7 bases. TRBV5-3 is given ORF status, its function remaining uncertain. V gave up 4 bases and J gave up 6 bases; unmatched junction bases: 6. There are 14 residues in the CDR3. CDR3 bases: TGTGCCAGAAGCCCCCGCGGGGGTGCCGGGGAGCTGTTTTTT. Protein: CARSPRGGAGELFF.

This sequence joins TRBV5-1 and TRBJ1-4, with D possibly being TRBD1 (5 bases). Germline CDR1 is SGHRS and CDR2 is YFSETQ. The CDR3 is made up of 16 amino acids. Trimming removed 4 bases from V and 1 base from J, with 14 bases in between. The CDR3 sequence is CASSPGRDLTNEKLFF. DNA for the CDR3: TGCGCCAGCAGCCCGGGCCGGGACTTAACTAATGAAAAACTGTTTTTT.

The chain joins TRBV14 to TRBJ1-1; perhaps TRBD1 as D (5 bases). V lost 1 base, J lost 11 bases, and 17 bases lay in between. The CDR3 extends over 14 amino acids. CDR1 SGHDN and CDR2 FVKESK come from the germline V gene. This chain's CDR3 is CASSQGGQGIVAFF. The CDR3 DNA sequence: TGTGCCAGCAGCCAAGGAGGCCAGGGCATAGTCGCTTTCTTT.

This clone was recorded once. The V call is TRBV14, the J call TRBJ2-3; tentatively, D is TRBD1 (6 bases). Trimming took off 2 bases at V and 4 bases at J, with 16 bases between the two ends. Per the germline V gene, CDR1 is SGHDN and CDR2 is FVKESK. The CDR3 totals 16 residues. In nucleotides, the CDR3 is TGTGCCAGCAGCCAATCTCTAGGGGGTTGGCCAGATACGCAGTATTTT. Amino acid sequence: CASSQSLGGWPDTQYF.

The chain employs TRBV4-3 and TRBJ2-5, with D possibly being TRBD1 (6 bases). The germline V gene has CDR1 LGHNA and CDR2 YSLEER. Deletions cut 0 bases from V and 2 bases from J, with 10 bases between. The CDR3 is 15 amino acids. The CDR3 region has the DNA TGCGCCAGCAGCCAAGAGGCGCAGGGGCAAGAGACCCAGTACTTC. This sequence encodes CASSQEAQGQETQYF.

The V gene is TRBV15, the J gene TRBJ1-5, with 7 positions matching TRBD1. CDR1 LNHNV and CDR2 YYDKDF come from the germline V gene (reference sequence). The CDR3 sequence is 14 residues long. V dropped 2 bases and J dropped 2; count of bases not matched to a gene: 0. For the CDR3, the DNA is TGTGCCACCAGCAGACAGGGGGGCAATCAGCCCCAGCATTTT. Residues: CATSRQGGNQPQHF.

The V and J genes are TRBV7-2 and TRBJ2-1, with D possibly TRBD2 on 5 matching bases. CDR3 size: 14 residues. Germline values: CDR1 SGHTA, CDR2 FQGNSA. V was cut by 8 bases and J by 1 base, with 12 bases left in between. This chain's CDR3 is CASRFPGSYNEQFF. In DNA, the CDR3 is TGTGCCAGCCGGTTTCCGGGGTCCTACAATGAGCAGTTCTTC.

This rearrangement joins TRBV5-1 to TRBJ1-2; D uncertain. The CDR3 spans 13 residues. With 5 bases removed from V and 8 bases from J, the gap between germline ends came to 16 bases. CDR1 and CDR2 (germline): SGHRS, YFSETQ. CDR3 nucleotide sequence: TGCGCCAGCAGTACTGGGCCAGACGGAGGCTACACCTTC. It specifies CASSTGPDGGYTF.

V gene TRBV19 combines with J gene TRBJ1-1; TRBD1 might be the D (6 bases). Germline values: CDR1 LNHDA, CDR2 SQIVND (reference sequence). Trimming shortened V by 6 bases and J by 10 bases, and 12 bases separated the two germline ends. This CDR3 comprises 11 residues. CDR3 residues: CASREARGAFF. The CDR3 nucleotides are TGTGCCAGTAGAGAGGCCAGGGGAGCTTTCTTT.

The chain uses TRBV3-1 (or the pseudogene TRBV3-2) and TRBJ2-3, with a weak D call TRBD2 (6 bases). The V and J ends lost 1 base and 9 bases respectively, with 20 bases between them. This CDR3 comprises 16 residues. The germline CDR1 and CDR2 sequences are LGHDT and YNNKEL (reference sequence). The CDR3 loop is CASSQGSGRGLKTQYF. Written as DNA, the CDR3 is TGTGCCAGCAGCCAAGGTAGCGGACGAGGTTTGAAGACGCAGTATTTT.

CDR3 in DNA: TGTGCCAGCAGCTGGGCGGCGGGAACTAATGAAAAACTGTTTTTT. It encodes CASSWAAGTNEKLFF. The chain joins TRBV5-6 to TRBJ1-4; D not certain. With 3 bases removed from V and 1 base from J, the gap between germline ends came to 10 bases. Germline lookup yields CDR1 SGHDT and CDR2 YYEEEE. This CDR3 contains 15 residues. The full variable domain, its missing parts supplied by reference TRBV5-6 and TRBJ1-4, is DAGVTQSPTHLIKTRGQQVTLRCSPKSGHDTVSWYQQALGQGPQFIFQYYEEEERQRGNFPDRFSGHQFPNYSSELNVNALLLGDSALYLCASSWAAGTNEKLFFGSGTQLSVL.

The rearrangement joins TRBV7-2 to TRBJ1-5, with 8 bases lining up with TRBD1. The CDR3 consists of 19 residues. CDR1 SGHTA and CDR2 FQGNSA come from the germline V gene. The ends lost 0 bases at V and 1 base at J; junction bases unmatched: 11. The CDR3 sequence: CASSLALDGQGPSNQPQHF. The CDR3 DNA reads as TGTGCCAGCAGCTTAGCGCTAGACGGACAGGGTCCCAGCAATCAGCCCCAGCATTTT.

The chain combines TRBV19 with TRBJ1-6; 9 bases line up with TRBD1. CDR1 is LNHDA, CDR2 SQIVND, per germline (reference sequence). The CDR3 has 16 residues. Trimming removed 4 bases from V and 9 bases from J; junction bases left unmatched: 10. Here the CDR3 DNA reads TGTGCCAGTAGTACCTCCCGGACAGGGGTTGTTTCACCCCTCCACTTT. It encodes CASSTSRTGVVSPLHF.

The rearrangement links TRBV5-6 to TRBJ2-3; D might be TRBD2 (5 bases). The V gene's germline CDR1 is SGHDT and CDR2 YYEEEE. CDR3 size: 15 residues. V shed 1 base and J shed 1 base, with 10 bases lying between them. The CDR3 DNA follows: TGTGCCAGCAGCTTGCGGGATCACGGCACAGATACGCAGTATTTT. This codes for CASSLRDHGTDTQYF.

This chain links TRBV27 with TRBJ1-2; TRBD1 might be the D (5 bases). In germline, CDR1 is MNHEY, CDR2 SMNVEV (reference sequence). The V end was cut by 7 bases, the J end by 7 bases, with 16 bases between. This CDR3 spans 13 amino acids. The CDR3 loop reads CASKGQGLGGYTF. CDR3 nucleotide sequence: TGTGCCAGCAAAGGGCAGGGCCTTGGTGGCTACACCTTC.

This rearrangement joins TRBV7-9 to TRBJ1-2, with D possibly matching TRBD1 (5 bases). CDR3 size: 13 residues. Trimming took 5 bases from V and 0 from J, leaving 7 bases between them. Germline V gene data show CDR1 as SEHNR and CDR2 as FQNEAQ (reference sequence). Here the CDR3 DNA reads TGTGCCAGCAGCCCGACAGCTAACTATGGCTACACCTTC. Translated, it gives CASSPTANYGYTF.